This TCR beta chain was documented in a study of cytomegalovirus exposure and HLA in healthy donors. This CDR3 spans 13 amino acids. J gave up 3 bases and V 5 bases, and 2 bases lay outside the gene matches. CDR1 is MDHEN, CDR2 SYDVKM, per germline. The PCR made use of 60 Vbeta and 13 Jbeta primers. Libraries were prepared by immunoSEQ multiplex PCR; TCRdb keeps only in-frame clonotypes and omits some of them. The sample has 200,000 or so clones, around four fifths seen once. Remarks on this clone: Its target is not known.

The study's findings and limits: Sequencing artifact likely explains a cluster of highly shared sequence variants.

The chain couples TRBV28 to TRBJ2-7; 9 nucleotides agree with TRBD1. The TCR comes from a boy between 2 and 10 years old in good health and CMV-seronegative. The sample was PBMCs. CDR3 coding DNA: TGTGCCAGCAGTACAGGGGGCCTCTACGAGCAGTACTTC. Its protein is CASSTGGLYEQYF.